A single sample is the source of the 18 T cell receptor beta chains below, sequenced in a study of spatial heterogeneity in lung cancer. Study-wide results and limits: Tumors with more nonsynonymous mutations had more expanded intratumoral alpha and beta TCRs.

Time point given: sample taken at primary tumor resection. No antigens are known for them. TCRdb re-derived calls from the 5' RACE reads in MiXCR, one entry per CDR3 protein. The table lists about 3,300 distinct CDR3 sequences, 5.9% of them singletons. The sequencing used lung tumor tissue, collected at surgery. The receptor set was obtained from a male donor with early-stage non-small cell lung cancer.

In this sample, this clonotype is medium-sized. The chain links TRBV28 to TRBJ2-1; D is ambiguous. The CDR3 totals 11 residues. Trimming shortened V by 1 base and J by 10 bases, and 5 bases separated the two germline ends. CDR1 MDHEN and CDR2 SYDVKM come from the germline V gene. DNA for the CDR3: TGTGCCAGCAGTTTATTGGGGGAGCAGTTCTTC. Residues: CASSLLGEQFF.

This clonotype is labeled medium-sized. The chain links TRBV12-3 or TRBV12-4 to TRBJ1-6; 7 bases are shared with TRBD1. The CDR3 length is 14 residues. The V gene end was trimmed by 3 bases and the J gene end by 9 bases; junction bases not matched to a gene: 5. CDR3 sequence (DNA): TGTGCCAGCAGTTTGGAGAGGGGGCTTTCACCCCTCCACTTT. Residues: CASSLERGLSPLHF.

This clonotype has a count of ten or more. The chain carries TRBV15 and TRBJ2-7; either TRBD1 or TRBD2 may fit D (6 bases each). This CDR3 is built from 12 residues. Per the germline V gene, CDR1 is LNHNV and CDR2 is YYDKDF (reference sequence). V lost 5 bases and J 9 bases, leaving 14 bases between the germline ends. The CDR3 spells CATSLIGGLQYF. The DNA for the CDR3 is TGTGCCACCAGCCTCATTGGGGGGCTGCAGTACTTC.

This clonotype is medium-sized in the sample. V is TRBV5-1 and J is TRBJ2-5, with 10 nucleotides matching TRBD2. Germline V gene lookup returns CDR1 SGHRS and CDR2 YFSETQ. V dropped 4 bases and J dropped 5; count of bases not matched to a gene: 14. The CDR3 covers 17 residues. CDR3: CASSDGGLAARGETQYF. CDR3 nucleotides: TGCGCCAGCAGCGACGGAGGACTAGCGGCGAGGGGGGAGACCCAGTACTTC.

Relative to its sample, this clonotype is medium-sized (0.01 to 0.1%). The chain joins TRBV4-3 to TRBJ2-4; TRBD1 might be the D (6 bases). With 4 bases removed from V and 1 base from J, the gap between germline ends came to 11 bases. The CDR3 has 15 amino acids. Germline V gene sequence: CDR1 LGHNA, CDR2 YSLEER. This CDR3 is CASSPGVLAKNIQYF. CDR3 in DNA: TGCGCCAGCAGCCCAGGGGTTTTGGCCAAAAACATTCAGTACTTC.

This clonotype ranks as medium-sized. V usage is TRBV5-1 and J usage is TRBJ2-2; tentatively, D is TRBD1 (5 bases). Germline CDR1 is SGHRS and CDR2 is YFSETQ. V shed 4 bases and J shed 4 bases, with 8 bases lying between them. The CDR3 is 13 amino acids. CDR3 loop: CASSTTGTGELFF. CDR3 sequence (DNA): TGCGCCAGCAGCACTACAGGCACCGGGGAGCTGTTTTTT.

This clonotype is medium-sized in the sample. The CDR3 reads CASSMDRHNTQYF. For the CDR3, the DNA is TGTGCCAGTAGTATGGACAGGCATAATACGCAGTATTTT. The V call is TRBV19, the J call TRBJ2-3, with 7 bases lining up with TRBD1. The CDR3 loop spans 13 amino acids. Germline V gene data show CDR1 as LNHDA and CDR2 as SQIVND (reference sequence). The J segment lost 7 bases and the V segment lost 3 bases, leaving 4 bases of the junction unmatched.

This clonotype was counted between two and nine times. This chain connects TRBV29-1 to TRBJ2-5; possibly TRBD2 for D (5 bases). Germline-derived CDR1 and CDR2 are SQVTM and ANQGSEA. Trimming stripped 4 bases from V and 2 bases from J, with 11 bases between. The CDR3 spans 13 residues. The CDR3 spells CSVGPGGQETQYF. The CDR3 DNA follows: TGCAGCGTTGGCCCGGGCGGGCAAGAGACCCAGTACTTC. Looking up the rest from reference TRBV29-1 and TRBJ2-5 gives the full variable domain: SAVISQKPSRDICQRGTSLTIQCQVDSQVTMMFWYRQQPGQSLTLIATANQGSEATYESGFVIDKFPISRPNLTFSTLTVSNMSPEDSSIYLCSVGPGGQETQYFGPGTRLLVL.

This clonotype was seen more than once but under ten times. V usage is TRBV20-1 and J usage is TRBJ1-1; D is unresolved. Trimming pared 2 bases from V and 0 bases from J, leaving 13 bases between. Germline loops: CDR1 DFQATT, CDR2 SNEGSKA (reference sequence). The CDR3 consists of 15 residues. The CDR3 region has the DNA TGCAGTGCTAGATTTGGGCGGAATATGAACACTGAAGCTTTCTTT. As protein: CSARFGRNMNTEAFF.

This clonotype is labeled medium-sized. The V gene is TRBV29-1, the J gene TRBJ2-2; perhaps TRBD1 as D (5 bases). Trimming shortened V by 3 bases and J by 0 bases, and 5 bases separated the two germline ends. The CDR3 totals 13 residues. CDR1 SQVTM and CDR2 ANQGSEA come from the germline V gene. Here the CDR3 reads CSVDRANTGELFF. The CDR3 DNA follows: TGCAGCGTTGACAGGGCGAACACCGGGGAGCTGTTTTTT.

By proportion, this clonotype is medium-sized. This chain uses TRBV24-1 with TRBJ2-1; D is uncertain. The germline V gene has CDR1 KGHDR and CDR2 SFDVKD. V gave up 9 bases and J gave up 10 bases, with 12 bases separating them. This CDR3 has 11 residues. As DNA, the CDR3 is TGTGCCACCGCTCAAATAGAGGAGCAGTTCTTC. Protein product: CATAQIEEQFF.

By sample share, this clonotype is medium-sized. The rearrangement joins TRBV7-6 to TRBJ2-6; D remains unclear. The CDR3 runs to 15 residues. Per germline, CDR1 SGHVS and CDR2 FNYEAQ. Trimming left V 5 bases short and J 2 bases short, with 10 bases between. The CDR3 protein is CASSPSAPGANVLTF. The CDR3 DNA is TGTGCCAGCAGCCCCTCGGCACCTGGGGCCAACGTCCTGACTTTC.

This clonotype qualifies as medium-sized. The V gene is TRBV14, the J gene TRBJ1-5; D not resolved. Germline V gives CDR1 SGHDN, CDR2 FVKESK. The CDR3 has 14 amino acids. V was clipped by 1 base and J by 7 bases, with 11 bases between them. CDR3 protein: CASSQVPQIQPQHF. CDR3 nucleotides: TGTGCCAGCAGCCAAGTGCCCCAAATACAGCCCCAGCATTTT.

This clonotype was recorded many times. The chain combines TRBV29-1 with TRBJ2-3; TRBD1 matches 9 bases. The CDR3 has 15 residues. V lost 5 bases to trimming and J lost 3 bases; unmatched junction nucleotides: 9. Germline lookup yields CDR1 SQVTM and CDR2 ANQGSEA. CDR3 in amino acids: CSVNRGQGSTDTQYF. Here the CDR3 DNA reads TGCAGCGTTAACAGAGGACAGGGGTCTACAGATACGCAGTATTTT.

This clonotype is medium-sized in the sample. The chain couples TRBV20-1 to TRBJ2-2, with 7 bases lining up with TRBD2. The CDR3 loop spans 13 amino acids. V lost 6 bases and J lost 2; bases outside the gene matches: 3. Germline-derived CDR1 and CDR2 are DFQATT and SNEGSKA (reference sequence). The CDR3 protein is CSAEAGNTGELFF. The CDR3, as DNA: TGCAGTGCCGAAGCGGGAAACACCGGGGAGCTGTTTTTT.

This clonotype ranks as medium-sized. The chain links TRBV3-1 to TRBJ2-7; D call uncertain. The CDR3 sequence is 13 residues long. The ends were cut back, 6 bases at V and 3 bases at J, with 12 bases in the middle. From germline, CDR1 is LGHDT and CDR2 YNNKEL (reference sequence). CDR3 nucleotide sequence: TGTGCCAGCAGGCCATTATCGGGCTACGAGCAGTACTTC. As protein: CASRPLSGYEQYF.

By share of the sample, this clonotype is medium-sized (0.01 to 0.1%). CDR3 loop: CASSPNRVQETQYF. The CDR3 bases are TGTGCCAGCAGCCCCAACCGTGTCCAAGAGACCCAGTACTTC. The chain couples TRBV3-1 to TRBJ2-5; no clear D gene. The germline CDR1 and CDR2 sequences are LGHDT and YNNKEL (reference sequence). Trimming pared 4 bases from V and 1 base from J, leaving 10 bases between. This CDR3 spans 14 amino acids.

As for this clonotype: Possible read error: a much larger clone is one base away. This chain uses TRBV28 with TRBJ1-1; no definite D call. V was shortened by 7 bases and J by 6 bases, with 9 bases between the two germline ends. Germline CDR1 MDHEN, CDR2 SYDVKM. The CDR3 extends over 11 amino acids. The CDR3 loop reads CASTWESEAFF. Here the CDR3 DNA reads TGTGCCAGCACCTGGGAGTCTGAAGCTTTCTTT. The variable domain in full, with the rest retrieved from reference TRBV28 and TRBJ1-1, is DVKVTQSSRYLVKRTGEKVFLECVQDMDHENMFWYRQDPGLGLRLIYFSYDVKMKEKGDIPEGYSVSREKKERFSLILESASTNQTSMYLCASTWESEAFFGQGTRLTVV.